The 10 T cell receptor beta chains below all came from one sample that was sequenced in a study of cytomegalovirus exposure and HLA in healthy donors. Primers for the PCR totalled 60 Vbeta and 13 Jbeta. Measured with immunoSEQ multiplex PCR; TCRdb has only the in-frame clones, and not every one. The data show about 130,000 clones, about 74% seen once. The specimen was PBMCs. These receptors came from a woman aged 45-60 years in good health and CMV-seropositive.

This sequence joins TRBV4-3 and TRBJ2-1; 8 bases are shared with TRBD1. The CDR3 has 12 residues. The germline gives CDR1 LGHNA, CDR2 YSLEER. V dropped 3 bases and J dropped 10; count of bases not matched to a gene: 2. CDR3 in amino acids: CASSQGDREQFF. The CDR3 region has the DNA TGCGCCAGCAGCCAGGGGGACAGGGAGCAGTTCTTC.

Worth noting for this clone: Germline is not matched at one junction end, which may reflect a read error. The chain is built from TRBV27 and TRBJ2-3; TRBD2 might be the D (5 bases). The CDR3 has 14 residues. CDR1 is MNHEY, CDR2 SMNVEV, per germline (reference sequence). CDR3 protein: CASRDVASTDAQYF. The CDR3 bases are TGTGCCAGCAGGGACGTAGCTAGCACAGATGCGCAGTATTTT.

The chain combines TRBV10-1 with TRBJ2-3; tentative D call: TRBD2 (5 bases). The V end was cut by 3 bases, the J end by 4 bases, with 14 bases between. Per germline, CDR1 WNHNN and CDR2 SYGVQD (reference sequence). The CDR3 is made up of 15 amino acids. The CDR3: CASSDQKAGADTQYF. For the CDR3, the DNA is TGCGCCAGCAGTGACCAGAAGGCCGGGGCAGATACGCAGTATTTT.

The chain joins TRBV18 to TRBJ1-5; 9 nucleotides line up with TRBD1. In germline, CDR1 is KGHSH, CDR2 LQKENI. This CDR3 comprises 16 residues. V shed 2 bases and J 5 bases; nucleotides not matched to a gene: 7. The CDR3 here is CASSPKGQGQDQPQHF. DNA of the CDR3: TGTGCCAGCTCACCAAAGGGACAGGGTCAAGATCAGCCCCAGCATTTT.

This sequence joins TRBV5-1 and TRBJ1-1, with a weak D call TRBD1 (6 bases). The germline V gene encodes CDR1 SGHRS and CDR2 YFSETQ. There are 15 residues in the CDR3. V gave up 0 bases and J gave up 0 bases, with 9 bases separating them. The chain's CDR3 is CASSLADRLNTEAFF. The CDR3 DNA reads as TGCGCCAGCAGCTTGGCCGACAGGCTGAACACTGAAGCTTTCTTT.

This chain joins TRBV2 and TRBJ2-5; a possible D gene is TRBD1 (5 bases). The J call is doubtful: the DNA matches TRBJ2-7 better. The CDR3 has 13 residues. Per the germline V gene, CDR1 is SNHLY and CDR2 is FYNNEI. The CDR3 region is CASSEAQGYEQYF. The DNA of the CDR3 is TGTGCCAGCAGTGAAGCCCAGGGCTACGAGCAGTACTTC.

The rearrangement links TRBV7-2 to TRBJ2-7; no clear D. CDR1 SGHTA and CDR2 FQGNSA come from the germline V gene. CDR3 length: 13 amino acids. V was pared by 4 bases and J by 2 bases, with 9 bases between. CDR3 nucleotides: TGTGCCAGCAGCTCGCAGGTTACCTACGAGCAGTACTTC. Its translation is CASSSQVTYEQYF. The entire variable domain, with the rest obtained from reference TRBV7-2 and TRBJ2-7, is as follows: GAGVSQSPSNKVTEKGKDVELRCDPISGHTALYWYRQSLGQGLEFLIYFQGNSAPDKSGLPSDRFSAERTGGSVSTLTIQRTQQEDSAVYLCASSSQVTYEQYFGPGTRLTVT.

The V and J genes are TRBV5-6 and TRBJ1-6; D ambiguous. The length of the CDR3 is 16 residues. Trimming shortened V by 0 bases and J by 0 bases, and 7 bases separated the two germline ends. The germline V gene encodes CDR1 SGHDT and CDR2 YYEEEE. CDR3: CASSLDRSSYNSPLHF. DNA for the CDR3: TGTGCCAGCAGCTTGGACAGAAGCTCCTATAATTCACCCCTCCACTTT.

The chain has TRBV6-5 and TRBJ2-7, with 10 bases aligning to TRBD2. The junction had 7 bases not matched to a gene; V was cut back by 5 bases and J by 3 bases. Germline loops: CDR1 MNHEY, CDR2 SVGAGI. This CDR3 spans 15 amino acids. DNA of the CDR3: TGTGCCAGCAGTCTCAACAGACTAGCGGGCTACGAGCAGTACTTC. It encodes CASSLNRLAGYEQYF.

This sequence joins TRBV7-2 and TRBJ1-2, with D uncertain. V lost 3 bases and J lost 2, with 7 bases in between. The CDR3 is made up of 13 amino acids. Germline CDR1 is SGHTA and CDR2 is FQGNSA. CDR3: CASSFPQNYGYTF. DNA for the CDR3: TGTGCCAGCAGCTTTCCACAGAACTATGGCTACACCTTC.